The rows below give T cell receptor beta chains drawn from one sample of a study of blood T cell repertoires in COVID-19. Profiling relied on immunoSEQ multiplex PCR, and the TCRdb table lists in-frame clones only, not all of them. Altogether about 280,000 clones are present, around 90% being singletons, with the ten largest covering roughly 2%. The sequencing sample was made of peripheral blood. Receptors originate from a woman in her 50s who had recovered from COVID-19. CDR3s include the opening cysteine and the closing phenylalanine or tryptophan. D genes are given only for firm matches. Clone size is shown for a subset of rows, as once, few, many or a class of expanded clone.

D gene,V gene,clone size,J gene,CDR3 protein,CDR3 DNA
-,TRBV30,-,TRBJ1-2,CAWNSDPNYGYTF,TGTGCCTGGAACAGTGATCCTAACTATGGCTACACCTTC
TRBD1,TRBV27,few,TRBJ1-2,CASSSTGDVSGYTF,TGTGCCAGCAGTTCGACAGGGGACGTTAGCGGCTACACCTTC
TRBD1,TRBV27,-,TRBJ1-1,CASSFTGGRATEAFF,TGTGCCAGCAGTTTCACAGGGGGACGGGCCACTGAAGCTTTCTTT
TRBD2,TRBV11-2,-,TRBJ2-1,CASSLGGGSSNEQFF,TGTGCCAGCAGCTTGGGAGGCGGGAGTAGCAATGAGCAGTTCTTC
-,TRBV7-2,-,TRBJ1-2,CASSPTGQANYGYTF,TGTGCCAGCAGCCCGACAGGTCAAGCTAACTATGGCTACACCTTC
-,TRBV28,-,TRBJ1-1,CASRAGTRAFF,TGTGCCAGCAGGGCCGGGACAAGGGCTTTCTTT
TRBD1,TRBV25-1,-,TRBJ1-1,CASSLSGQQRAFF,TGTGCCAGCAGTCTATCGGGACAGCAGAGAGCTTTCTTT
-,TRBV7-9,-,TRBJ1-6,CASRPGSHNSPLHF,TGTGCCAGCAGGCCCGGGTCCCATAATTCACCCCTCCACTTT
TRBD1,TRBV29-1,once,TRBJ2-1,CSVSGTGHNEQFF,TGCAGCGTATCCGGGACAGGCCACAATGAGCAGTTCTTC
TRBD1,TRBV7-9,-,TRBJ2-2,CASSPIRPGTGQTGELFF,TGTGCCAGCAGCCCAATTAGGCCCGGGACAGGGCAAACCGGGGAGCTGTTTTTT
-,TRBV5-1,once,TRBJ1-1,CASSSPLGGAGRAFF,TGCGCCAGCAGCTCCCCTCTCGGGGGGGCAGGTAGGGCTTTCTTT
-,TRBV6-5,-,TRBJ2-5,CASRYLLETQYF,TGTGCCAGCCGCTACCTGCTGGAGACCCAGTACTTC
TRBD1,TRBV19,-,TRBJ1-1,CASSIWVGPGGIGTEAFF,TGTGCCAGTAGTATCTGGGTAGGGCCAGGGGGAATCGGAACTGAAGCTTTCTTT
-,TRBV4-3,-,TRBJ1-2,CASSQVQGNYGYTF,TGCGCCAGCAGCCAAGTCCAGGGTAACTATGGCTACACCTTC
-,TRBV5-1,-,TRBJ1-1,CASSIQDMNTEAFF,TGCGCCAGCAGTATACAGGATATGAACACTGAAGCTTTCTTT
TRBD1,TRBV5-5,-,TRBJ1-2,CASSLLHRDRVVSNYGYTF,TGTGCCAGCAGCTTGCTGCACCGGGACAGGGTTGTCAGCAACTATGGCTACACCTTC
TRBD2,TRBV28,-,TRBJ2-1,CASSFLAGGVNEQFF,TGTGCCAGCAGTTTCTTAGCGGGAGGAGTGAATGAGCAGTTCTTC
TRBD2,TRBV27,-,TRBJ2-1,CASRKAGAGFYNEQFF,TGTGCCAGCAGGAAAGCGGGGGCGGGATTTTACAATGAGCAGTTCTTC
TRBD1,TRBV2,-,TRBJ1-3,CASREDRGNTIYF,TGTGCCAGCAGGGAGGACAGGGGAAACACCATATATTTT
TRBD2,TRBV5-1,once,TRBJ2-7,CASSFLAGENYEQYF,TGCGCCAGCAGCTTTCTAGCGGGGGAAAACTACGAGCAGTACTTC
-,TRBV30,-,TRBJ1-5,CAWGPPGRAWQPQHF,TGTGCCTGGGGCCCCCCCGGGAGGGCATGGCAGCCCCAGCATTTT
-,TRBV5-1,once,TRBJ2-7,CASSFVSRVGEQYF,TGCGCCAGCAGCTTCGTAAGCAGGGTCGGGGAGCAGTACTTC
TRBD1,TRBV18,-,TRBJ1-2,CASSSDRANYGYTF,TGTGCCAGCTCCTCGGACAGGGCAAACTATGGCTACACCTTC
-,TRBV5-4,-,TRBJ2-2,CASSFGHFTGELFF,TGTGCCAGCAGCTTCGGACACTTCACCGGGGAGCTGTTTTTT
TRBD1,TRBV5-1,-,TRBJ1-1,CASSFLTGGMMNTEAFF,TGCGCCAGCAGCTTTCTAACAGGGGGTATGATGAACACTGAAGCTTTCTTT
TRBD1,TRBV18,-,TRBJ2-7,CASSPDRDGGYEQYF,TGTGCCAGCTCACCGGACAGGGATGGAGGCTACGAGCAGTACTTC
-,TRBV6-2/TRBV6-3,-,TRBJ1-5,CASSYPWGRNQPQHF,TGTGCCAGCAGTTACCCATGGGGCCGCAATCAGCCCCAGCATTTT
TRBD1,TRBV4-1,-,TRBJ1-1,CASRFDREWTMAFF,TGCGCCAGCAGATTCGACAGGGAATGGACGATGGCTTTCTTT
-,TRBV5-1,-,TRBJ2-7,CASSLDSVEYEQYF,TGCGCCAGCAGCTTAGACTCCGTCGAGTACGAGCAGTACTTC
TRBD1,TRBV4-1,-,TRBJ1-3,CASSPQTGASGNTIYF,TGCGCCAGCAGCCCGCAGACAGGGGCCTCTGGAAACACCATATATTTT
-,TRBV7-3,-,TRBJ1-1,CASSLGADAEAFF,TGTGCCAGCAGCTTAGGAGCGGACGCTGAAGCTTTCTTT